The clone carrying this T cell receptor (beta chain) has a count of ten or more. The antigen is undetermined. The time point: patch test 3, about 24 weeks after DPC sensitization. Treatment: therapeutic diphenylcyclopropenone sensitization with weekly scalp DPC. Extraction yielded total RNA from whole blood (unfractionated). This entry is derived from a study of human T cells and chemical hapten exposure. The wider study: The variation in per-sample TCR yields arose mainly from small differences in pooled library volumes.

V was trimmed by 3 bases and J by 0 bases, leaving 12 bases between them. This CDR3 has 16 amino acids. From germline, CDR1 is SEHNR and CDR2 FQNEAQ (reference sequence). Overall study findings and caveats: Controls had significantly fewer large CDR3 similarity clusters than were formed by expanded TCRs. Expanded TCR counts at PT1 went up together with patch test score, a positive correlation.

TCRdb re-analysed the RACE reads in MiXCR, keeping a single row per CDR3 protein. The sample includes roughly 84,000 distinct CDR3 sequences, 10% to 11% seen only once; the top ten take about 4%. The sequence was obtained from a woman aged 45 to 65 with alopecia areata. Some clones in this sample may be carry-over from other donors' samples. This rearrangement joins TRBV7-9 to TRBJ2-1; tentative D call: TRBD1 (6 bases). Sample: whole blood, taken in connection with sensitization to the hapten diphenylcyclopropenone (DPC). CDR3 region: CASSFWTVYSYNEQFF. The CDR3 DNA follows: TGTGCCAGCAGCTTTTGGACAGTTTACTCCTACAATGAGCAGTTCTTC.